A selection of T cell receptor beta chains follows, all from one sample in a study of CD8 T cells in ankylosing spondylitis. Each CDR3 protein is one row after TCRdb ran MiXCR on the 5' RACE reads. Seen here are some 240,000 distinct CDR3 sequences, 6% to 8.5% observed once, and the top ten hold 14%. Sequencing was performed on blood, either unsorted or a sorted T cell fraction (not recorded which). These receptors all come from a male donor with ankylosing spondylitis. Both conserved end residues are part of each CDR3. A D gene is named only where the DNA matches it firmly. Where a row states a size, it is once, few, many or the class of an expanded clone; other rows omit it.

J gene: TRBJ2-5; D gene: TRBD2; V gene: TRBV4-3; clone size: many; CDR3 DNA: TGCGCCAGCAGCCAAGATCAATTCAGCGGGGGGGCCGCAAAGACCCAGTACTTC; CDR3 protein: CASSQDQFSGGAAKTQYF
J gene: TRBJ2-7; D gene: TRBD2; V gene: TRBV5-1; clone size: many; CDR3 DNA: TGCGCCAGCAGCTCAATAGCGGGGGGATTGATCTACGAGCAGTACTTC; CDR3 protein: CASSSIAGGLIYEQYF
J gene: TRBJ2-2; D gene: -; V gene: TRBV10-3; clone size: many; CDR3 DNA: TGTGCCAGCCGGGGGCTTGGCACCGGGGAGCTGTTTTTT; CDR3 protein: CASRGLGTGELFF
J gene: TRBJ1-6; D gene: -; V gene: TRBV20-1; clone size: many; CDR3 DNA: TGCAGTGCTAGTTGGCAGCTCAATAGGGGTTCACCCCTCCACTTT; CDR3 protein: CSASWQLNRGSPLHF
J gene: TRBJ2-7; D gene: -; V gene: TRBV20-1; clone size: -; CDR3 DNA: TGCAGTGCTAGGAAGTCGGGCTACGAGCAGTACTTC; CDR3 protein: CSARKSGYEQYF
J gene: TRBJ1-1; D gene: -; V gene: TRBV7-6; clone size: many; CDR3 DNA: TGTGCCAGCAGCTTAAACCCGGGGCGGAACACTGAAGCTTTCTTT; CDR3 protein: CASSLNPGRNTEAFF
J gene: TRBJ2-7; D gene: -; V gene: TRBV20-1; clone size: many; CDR3 DNA: TGCAGTGCTAGGTCAGGACCACTCTACGAGCAGTACTTC; CDR3 protein: CSARSGPLYEQYF
J gene: TRBJ1-1; D gene: TRBD1; V gene: TRBV10-3; clone size: many; CDR3 DNA: TGTGCCATCAGTGAGCCGACAGGGGGCGCAGAAGCTTTCTTT; CDR3 protein: CAISEPTGGAEAFF
J gene: TRBJ2-1; D gene: -; V gene: TRBV10-3; clone size: many; CDR3 DNA: TGTGCCATCAGTGAGAGTGGGGGGGCAGTCTACAATGAGCAGTTCTTC; CDR3 protein: CAISESGGAVYNEQFF
J gene: TRBJ2-1; D gene: TRBD1; V gene: TRBV5-4; clone size: few; CDR3 DNA: TGTGCCAGCAGCCCGACAGGGTTCCACAATGAGCAGTTCTTC; CDR3 protein: CASSPTGFHNEQFF
J gene: TRBJ2-1; D gene: -; V gene: TRBV7-8; clone size: many; CDR3 DNA: TGTGCCAGCAGCTCGCCTTTGGGGGAGATGTACAATGAGCAGTTCTTC; CDR3 protein: CASSSPLGEMYNEQFF
J gene: TRBJ1-1; D gene: -; V gene: TRBV5-1; clone size: many; CDR3 DNA: TGCGCCAGCAGCTTGGCGGGGCCGAACACTGAAGCTTTCTTT; CDR3 protein: CASSLAGPNTEAFF
J gene: TRBJ2-1; D gene: -; V gene: TRBV20-1; clone size: -; CDR3 DNA: TGCAGTGCTAGGCATTTAAATGAGCAGTTCTTC; CDR3 protein: CSARHLNEQFF
J gene: TRBJ2-7; D gene: -; V gene: TRBV5-6; clone size: few; CDR3 DNA: TGTGCCAGCAGCCAACCGACCGTTTCCTACGAGCAGTACTTC; CDR3 protein: CASSQPTVSYEQYF
J gene: TRBJ2-1; D gene: -; V gene: TRBV6-5; clone size: many; CDR3 DNA: TGTGCCAGCAGTTACTTGGCGGAACAACCTTTTAAAGATGAGCAGTTCTTC; CDR3 protein: CASSYLAEQPFKDEQFF
J gene: TRBJ1-3; D gene: -; V gene: TRBV15; clone size: few; CDR3 DNA: TGTGCCACCAGCAGACGACTGAAGAGCTCTGGAAACACCATATATTTT; CDR3 protein: CATSRRLKSSGNTIYF